A selection of T cell receptor beta chains follows, all from one sample in a study of blood T cell repertoires in COVID-19. Assay: immunoSEQ multiplex PCR; the TCRdb copy retains only in-frame clones and omits some. This sample has about 76,000 clones, with about 88% found just once. Sequencing was performed on peripheral blood. Receptors originate from a human donor in a cohort sampled during active COVID-19. Each CDR3 is given with its conserved first and last residue. A D gene is named only where the DNA matches it firmly. Not every row has a clone size; where given, it reads once, few, many or a size class.

v_gene	j_gene	abundance	d_gene	CDR3nt	CDR3aa
TRBV7-6	TRBJ1-1	.	.	TGTGCCACCCGGCGGGGGGGGCACACTGAAGCTTTCTTT	CATRRGGHTEAFF
TRBV2	TRBJ1-2	.	TRBD1	TGTGCCAGCAGTGCACCGGGACAGATTTTTGGGTATGGCTACACCTTC	CASSAPGQIFGYGYTF
TRBV19	TRBJ2-1	once	TRBD2	TGTGCCAGTAGTAAGACTAGCGGGACGTTCTACAATGAGCAGTTCTTC	CASSKTSGTFYNEQFF
TRBV2	TRBJ2-4	few	TRBD1	TGTGCCAGCAGCGGTGGGACAGGGGGCAAAAACATTCAGTACTTC	CASSGGTGGKNIQYF
TRBV20-1	TRBJ2-2	.	TRBD1	TGCAGTGCTAGTTCCGACAGGGTTACCGGGGAGCTGTTTTTT	CSASSDRVTGELFF
TRBV29-1	TRBJ2-1	.	TRBD1	TGCAGCGGTTTAACAGGGGGAAATGAGCAGTTCTTC	CSGLTGGNEQFF
TRBV7-9	TRBJ1-5	.	.	TGTGCCAGCAGCTTAGAAAGGGCAGGGAATCAGCCCCAGCATTTT	CASSLERAGNQPQHF
TRBV12-3/TRBV12-4	TRBJ1-1	.	.	TGTGCCAGTGGGACTAGGTTGGATGAAGCTTTCTTT	CASGTRLDEAFF
TRBV11-3	TRBJ1-1	.	.	TGTGCCAGCAGCCGAGACAGGCATACTGAAGCTTTCTTT	CASSRDRHTEAFF
TRBV5-8	TRBJ2-1	.	.	TGTGCCAGCAGCTTACACAGGGACTACAATGAGCAGTTCTTC	CASSLHRDYNEQFF
TRBV5-4	TRBJ2-1	.	TRBD2	TGTGCCAGCAGTCGGACTAGCGGGGGGGGCTCCTACAATGAGCAGTTCTTC	CASSRTSGGGSYNEQFF
TRBV2	TRBJ1-6	.	.	TGTGCCAGCAAAGGGGTGTCGGGGGGAAATTCACCCCTCCACTTT	CASKGVSGGNSPLHF
TRBV5-4	TRBJ2-1	.	TRBD2	TGTGCCAGCAGAAAGGGACTAGAGATCTCCTACAATGAGCAGTTCTTC	CASRKGLEISYNEQFF
TRBV6-5	TRBJ1-1	once	.	TGTGCCAGCAGTTGGACAGAGAACACTGAAGCTTTCTTT	CASSWTENTEAFF
TRBV4-1	TRBJ1-1	.	.	TGCGCCAGCAGCCAAGTTGTGGGAGTCACTGAAGCTTTCTTT	CASSQVVGVTEAFF
TRBV2	TRBJ1-6	.	.	TGTGCCAGCAGTGTCTCCTCGCCAGGGAATTCACCCCTCCACTTT	CASSVSSPGNSPLHF
TRBV5-4	TRBJ2-7	.	TRBD2	TGTGCCAGCAGCTCGAAACCACTAGCGGGGGGCGAGGCGCAGTACTTC	CASSSKPLAGGEAQYF
TRBV18	TRBJ2-6	.	.	TGTGCCAGCTCACCACCGAGATCTGGGGCCAACGTCCTGACTTTC	CASSPPRSGANVLTF
TRBV11-3	TRBJ1-1	.	.	TGTGCCAGCAGCTTAGAGGGCCTCAACCCGAACACTGAAGCTTTCTTT	CASSLEGLNPNTEAFF
TRBV5-1	TRBJ2-1	.	TRBD1	TGCGCCAGCAGCAACCGGGACAGGGGTTTCAATGAGCAGTTCTTC	CASSNRDRGFNEQFF
TRBV19	TRBJ2-7	.	TRBD1	TGTGCCAGTAGCCCCTTTGTGACAGGGACCTACGAGCAGTACTTC	CASSPFVTGTYEQYF
TRBV7-9	TRBJ1-1	.	TRBD1	TGTGCCAGCAGCCTAGGGACAGCGAACACTGAAGCTTTCTTT	CASSLGTANTEAFF
TRBV24-1	TRBJ2-1	.	.	TGTGCCACCGGCCAGGGAGGCAACAATGAGCAGTTCTTC	CATGQGGNNEQFF
TRBV7-2	TRBJ2-1	.	.	TGTGCCAGCAGCTTATTTCCCGGTGAGCAGTTCTTC	CASSLFPGEQFF
TRBV5-6	TRBJ1-1	few	.	TGTGCCAGCAGCTTGTTAGGGGGAGTGGACACTGAAGCTTTCTTT	CASSLLGGVDTEAFF
TRBV21-1	TRBJ2-6	.	.	TGTGCGGGGGTGGGGGCGGTCTCTGGGGCCAACGTCCTGACTTTC	CAGVGAVSGANVLTF
TRBV6-6	TRBJ2-2	.	TRBD1	TGTGCCAGCAACAGGGGGCTCGCCGGGGAGCTGTTTTTT	CASNRGLAGELFF
TRBV28	TRBJ2-3	.	.	TGTGCCAGCAGTTTCGGAGCGTTTGGCACAGATACGCAGTATTTT	CASSFGAFGTDTQYF
TRBV7-8	TRBJ2-5	.	.	TGTGCCAGCAGCCCGGACAGATACCAAGAGACCCAGTACTTC	CASSPDRYQETQYF
TRBV19	TRBJ2-2	few	.	TGTGCCAGTAGTACCACTAAACTAGCCGGGGGGCCTACCGGGGAGCTGTTTTTT	CASSTTKLAGGPTGELFF
TRBV18	TRBJ2-3	.	TRBD2	TGTGCCAGCTCACAGATAGCGGGGGAAATTAGCACAGATACGCAGTATTTT	CASSQIAGEISTDTQYF
TRBV7-2	TRBJ2-2	.	TRBD2	TGTGCCAGCAGCCCCTGGGGGGGGGTCACCGGGGAGCTGTTTTTT	CASSPWGGVTGELFF
TRBV11-3	TRBJ2-3	.	.	TGTGCCAGCAGCTTGGGGGCGATCGGGGATACGCAGTATTTT	CASSLGAIGDTQYF
TRBV5-1	TRBJ2-1	.	TRBD1	TGCGCCAGCAGCTTCCACTCCGGGACAGGCCCCCGTACAAATGAGCAGTTCTTC	CASSFHSGTGPRTNEQFF
TRBV28	TRBJ1-3	.	.	TGTGCCAGCATTTGGGGGACTCCCCGCTCTGGAAACACCATATATTTT	CASIWGTPRSGNTIYF
TRBV7-3	TRBJ2-3	.	.	TGTGCCAGCAGCCCGCGGGGCCAGCCCACAGATACGCAGTATTTT	CASSPRGQPTDTQYF
TRBV4-1	TRBJ2-7	once	TRBD1	TGCGCCAGCAGCCAGGACAGGGTGTACGAGCAGTACTTC	CASSQDRVYEQYF